This T cell receptor beta chain came from a study of T-cell reconstitution after alpha-beta-depleted transplantation in children listed by TCRdb under 2016. For the wider study: T-cell immune reconstitution after TCRalphabeta/CD19-depleted allogeneic hematopoietic cell transplantation in children was quantitatively tracked in the study by means of TCR repertoire profiling.

As encoded in the germline V gene (reference sequence), CDR1 is DFQATT while CDR2 is SNEGSKA. The CDR3 runs 16 residues from the cysteine to the phenylalanine. Only the CDR3 DNA stays, 48 bases, in frame from base 1. Here is what the overall study found, with its caveats: In some patients, the high TCRbeta diversity seen at day 60 was put down to recipient T cells and intrathymic progenitors that had survived conditioning. The apparently early alphabetaT-cell count recovery about two months after transplant was reportedly dependent on only several hundred rapidly expanded clones derived from non-depleted graft cells. The frequencies of hyperexpanded clones fell over the following months, and after one year, T-cell counts and TCRbeta diversity were mostly attributed to newly produced T cells.

Sample treatment or condition, as interpreted from the label and publication: allogeneic hematopoietic cell transplantation with graft depleted of TCRalphabeta T cells and CD19 B cells. Transplant recipients were children who received TCRalphabeta/CD19-depleted allogeneic hematopoietic cell grafts. This clonotype was detected only once. Its antigen is not yet known. The junction and the germline gene differ at one end; a read error may be behind it. Library generation was performed with PCR. Sequencing relied on an Illumina HiSeq 2500. TCR libraries were prepared with molecular barcoding, using unique molecular identifiers to normalize TCRbeta repertoire quantification. TCRdb passed the public sequencing reads through fastp at Q25 and MiXCR, retaining productive beta sequences. Every entry covers one CDR3 protein and lists the most common genes and DNA from its rows. In this sample the table shows under 400,000 distinct CDR3 sequences, approximately 20% of which occur a single time. The ten largest clones capture about 10% of the sample.

The chain is assembled from TRBV20-1 and TRBJ1-2; no D gene is confidently identified. This sequence originates from a male patient between 10 and 17 years old who had a stem cell transplant for acute lymphoblastic leukemia, so the T cells may come from the graft donor. Sequenced here: PBMCs, mostly from graft donor cells, sampled 180 days after TCRalphabeta/CD19-depleted stem cell transplant. The CDR3 region: CCATSLSAGVHYGYTF. The DNA sequence is as follows: TGCTGTGCTACTTCATTATCGGCTGGGGTTCACTATGGCTACACCTTC.